The next 6 T cell receptor beta chains were all read from a single sample in a study of blood T cell repertoires in COVID-19. Produced via immunoSEQ multiplex PCR; TCRdb's table is partial and in-frame only. The sample has 250,000 to 300,000 clones, about 90% seen once. Input material: PBMCs or T cells enriched from blood (not recorded which). The receptor source for this set is a woman aged 55-69 years who had recovered from COVID-19.

The CDR3 DNA follows: TGCGCCAGCAGCTCCCGGACAGGGGAGGCTGAAGCTTTCTTT. Translation: CASSSRTGEAEAFF. The chain employs TRBV5-1 and TRBJ1-1, with 9 positions matching TRBD1. The CDR3 runs to 14 residues. CDR1 is SGHRS, CDR2 YFSETQ, per germline. The trim removed 3 bases at V and 6 bases at J, leaving 6 bases unmatched. Looking up the rest from reference TRBV5-1 and TRBJ1-1 gives the full variable domain: KAGVTQTPRYLIKTRGQQVTLSCSPISGHRSVSWYQQTPGQGLQFLFEYFSETQRNKGNFPGRFSGRQFSNSRSEMNVSTLELGDSALYLCASSSRTGEAEAFFGQGTRLTVV.

The V and J genes are TRBV13 and TRBJ2-1; 12 bases align to TRBD1. The CDR3 extends over 15 amino acids. Germline values: CDR1 PRHDT, CDR2 FYEKMQ (reference sequence). Germline trimming cut 5 bases from V and 10 bases from J; bases unmatched to any gene: 9. The CDR3 DNA reads as TGTGCCAGCAGCCTACCGGGACAGGGGGCGGTGGAGCAGTTCTTC. This encodes CASSLPGQGAVEQFF. The entire variable domain, with the rest obtained from reference TRBV13 and TRBJ2-1, is as follows: AAGVIQSPRHLIKEKRETATLKCYPIPRHDTVYWYQQGPGQDPQFLISFYEKMQSDKGSIPDRFSAQQFSDYHSELNMSSLELGDSALYFCASSLPGQGAVEQFFGPGTRLTVL.

Worth noting for this clone: The limits of the CDR3 on the DNA are not certain, so only TCRdb's listed CDR3 is given. The V and J genes are TRBV28 and TRBJ2-5; no check of the table's D call, TRBD1, against the DNA was made. 13 amino acids form the CDR3, both terminal residues included. Germline loops: CDR1 MDHEN, CDR2 SYDVKM. The CDR3 sequence: CASSFLAGETQYF.

The chain is built from TRBV5-1 and TRBJ1-4; 7 bases are a match to TRBD1. The CDR3 extends over 15 amino acids. Germline loops: CDR1 SGHRS, CDR2 YFSETQ. Losses at the gene ends were 4 bases for V and 4 bases for J; bases not matched to a gene: 7. This CDR3 is CASSRQGQNNEKLFF. Written as DNA, the CDR3 is TGCGCCAGCAGCCGGCAGGGACAGAATAATGAAAAACTGTTTTTT.

The chain employs TRBV28 and TRBJ1-2; D is uncertain. CDR1 and CDR2 from the germline V gene are MDHEN and SYDVKM. The V end lost 3 bases, the J end lost 5 bases, and 7 bases lay between the germline ends. This CDR3 region has 12 residues. CDR3: CASSFTEYGYTF. The CDR3 DNA reads as TGTGCCAGCAGTTTTACAGAATATGGCTACACCTTC.

This chain uses TRBV28 with TRBJ1-1, with unresolved D. Germline CDR1 MDHEN, CDR2 SYDVKM. The CDR3 is 13 residues long. Deletions cut 4 bases from V and 3 bases from J, with 9 bases between. The DNA of the CDR3 is TGTGCCAGCAGTTCCCCCGCGGACACTGAAGCTTTCTTT. Its protein is CASSSPADTEAFF.